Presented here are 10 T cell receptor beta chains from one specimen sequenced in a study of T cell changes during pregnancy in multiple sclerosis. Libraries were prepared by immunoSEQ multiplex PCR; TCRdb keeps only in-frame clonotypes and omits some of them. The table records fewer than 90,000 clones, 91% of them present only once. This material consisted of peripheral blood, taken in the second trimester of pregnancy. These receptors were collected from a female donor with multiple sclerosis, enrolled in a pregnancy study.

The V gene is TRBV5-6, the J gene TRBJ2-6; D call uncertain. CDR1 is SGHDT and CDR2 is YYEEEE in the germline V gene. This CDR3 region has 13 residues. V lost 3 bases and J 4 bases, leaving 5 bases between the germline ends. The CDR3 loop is CASSSRGANVLTF. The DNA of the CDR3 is TGTGCCAGCAGCTCGAGAGGGGCCAACGTCCTGACTTTC.

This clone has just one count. The CDR3 protein is CASSLGQGSHEQYF. The CDR3 DNA reads as TGTGCCAGCAGCTTAGGACAGGGTAGCCACGAGCAGTACTTC. This chain connects TRBV7-2 to TRBJ2-7; TRBD1 aligns across 7 bases. Germline loops: CDR1 SGHTA, CDR2 FQGNSA. Trimming at V came to 1 base and at J to 5 bases, leaving 5 bases not matched to a gene. The CDR3 runs to 14 residues.

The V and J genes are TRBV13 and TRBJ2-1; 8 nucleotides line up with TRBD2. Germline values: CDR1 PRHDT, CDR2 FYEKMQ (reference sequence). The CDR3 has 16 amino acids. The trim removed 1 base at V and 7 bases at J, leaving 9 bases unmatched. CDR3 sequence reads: CASSLVAGGAGNEQFF. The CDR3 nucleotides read TGTGCCAGCAGCTTAGTGGCCGGGGGGGCCGGGAATGAGCAGTTCTTC. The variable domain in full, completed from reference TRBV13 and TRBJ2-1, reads AAGVIQSPRHLIKEKRETATLKCYPIPRHDTVYWYQQGPGQDPQFLISFYEKMQSDKGSIPDRFSAQQFSDYHSELNMSSLELGDSALYFCASSLVAGGAGNEQFFGPGTRLTVL.

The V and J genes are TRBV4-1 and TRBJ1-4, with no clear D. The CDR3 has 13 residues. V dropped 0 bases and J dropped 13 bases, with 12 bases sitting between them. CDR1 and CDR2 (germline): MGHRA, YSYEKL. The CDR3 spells CASSQDEWRGLFF. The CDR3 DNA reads TGCGCCAGCAGCCAAGATGAGTGGAGAGGACTGTTTTTT.

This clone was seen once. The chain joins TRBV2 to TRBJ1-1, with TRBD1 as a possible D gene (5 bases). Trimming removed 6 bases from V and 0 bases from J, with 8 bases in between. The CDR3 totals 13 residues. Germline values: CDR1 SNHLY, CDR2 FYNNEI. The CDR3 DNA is TGTGCCAGCAGGGGGCATATGAACACTGAAGCTTTCTTT. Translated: CASRGHMNTEAFF. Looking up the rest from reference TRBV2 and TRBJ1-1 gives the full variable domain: EPEVTQTPSHQVTQMGQEVILRCVPISNHLYFYWYRQILGQKVEFLVSFYNNEISEKSEIFDDQFSVERPDGSNFTLKIRSTKLEDSAMYFCASRGHMNTEAFFGQGTRLTVV.

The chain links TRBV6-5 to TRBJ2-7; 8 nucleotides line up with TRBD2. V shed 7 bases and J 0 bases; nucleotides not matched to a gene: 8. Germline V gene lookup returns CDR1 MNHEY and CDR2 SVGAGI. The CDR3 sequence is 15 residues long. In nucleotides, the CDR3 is TGTGCCAGCACCCTTTTGCGGGGGGACTCCTACGAGCAGTACTTC. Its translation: CASTLLRGDSYEQYF.

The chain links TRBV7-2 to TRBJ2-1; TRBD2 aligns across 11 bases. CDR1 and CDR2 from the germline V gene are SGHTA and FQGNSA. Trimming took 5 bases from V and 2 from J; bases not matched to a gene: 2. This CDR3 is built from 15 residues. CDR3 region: CASSRLAGTYNEQFF. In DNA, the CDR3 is TGTGCCAGCAGCCGACTAGCGGGGACCTACAATGAGCAGTTCTTC.

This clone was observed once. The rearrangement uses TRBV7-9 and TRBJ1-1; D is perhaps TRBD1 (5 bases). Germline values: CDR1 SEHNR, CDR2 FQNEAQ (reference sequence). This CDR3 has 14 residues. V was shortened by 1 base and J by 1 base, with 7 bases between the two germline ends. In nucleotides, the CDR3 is TGTGCCAGCAGCTTAGGGACATCGAACACTGAAGCTTTCTTT. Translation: CASSLGTSNTEAFF.

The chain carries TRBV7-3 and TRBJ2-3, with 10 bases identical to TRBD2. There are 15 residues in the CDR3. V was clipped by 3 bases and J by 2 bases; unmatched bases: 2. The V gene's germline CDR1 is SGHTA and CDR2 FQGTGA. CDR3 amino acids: CASSLLAGVTDTQYF. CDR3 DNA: TGTGCCAGCAGCTTGCTAGCGGGGGTCACAGATACGCAGTATTTT.

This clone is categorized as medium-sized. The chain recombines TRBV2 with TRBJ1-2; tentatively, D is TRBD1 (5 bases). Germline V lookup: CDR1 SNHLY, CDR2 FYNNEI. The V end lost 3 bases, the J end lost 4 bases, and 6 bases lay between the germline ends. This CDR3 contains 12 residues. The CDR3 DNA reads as TGTGCCAGCAGTGAGACAGTCTATGGCTACACCTTC. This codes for CASSETVYGYTF.